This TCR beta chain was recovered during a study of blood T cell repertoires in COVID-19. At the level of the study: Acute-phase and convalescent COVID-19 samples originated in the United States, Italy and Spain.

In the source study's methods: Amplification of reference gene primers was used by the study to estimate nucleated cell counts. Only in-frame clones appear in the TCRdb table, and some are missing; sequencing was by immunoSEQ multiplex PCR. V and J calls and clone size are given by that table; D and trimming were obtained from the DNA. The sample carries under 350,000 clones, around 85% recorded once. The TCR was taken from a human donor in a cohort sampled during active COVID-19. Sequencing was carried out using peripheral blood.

The CDR3 region has the DNA TGTGCCACCAGTCAATCTGGAAACACCATATATTTT. Encoded protein: CATSQSGNTIYF. V gene TRBV24-1 combines with J gene TRBJ1-3; D not resolved. The germline CDR1 and CDR2 sequences are KGHDR and SFDVKD. V was shortened by 6 bases and J by 1 base, with 3 bases between the two germline ends. This CDR3 contains 12 residues.